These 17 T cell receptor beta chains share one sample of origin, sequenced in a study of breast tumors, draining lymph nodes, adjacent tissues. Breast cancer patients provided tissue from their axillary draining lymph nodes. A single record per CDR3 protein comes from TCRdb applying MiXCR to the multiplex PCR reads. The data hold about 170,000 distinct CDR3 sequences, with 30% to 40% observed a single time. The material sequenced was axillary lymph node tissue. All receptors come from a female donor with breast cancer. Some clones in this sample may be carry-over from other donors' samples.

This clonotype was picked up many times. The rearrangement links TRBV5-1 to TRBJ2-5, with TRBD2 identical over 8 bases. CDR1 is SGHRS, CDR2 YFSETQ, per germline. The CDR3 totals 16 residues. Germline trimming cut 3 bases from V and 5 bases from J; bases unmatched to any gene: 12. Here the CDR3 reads CASSSSGLAGMETQYF. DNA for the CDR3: TGCGCCAGCAGCTCATCTGGACTAGCTGGGATGGAGACCCAGTACTTC.

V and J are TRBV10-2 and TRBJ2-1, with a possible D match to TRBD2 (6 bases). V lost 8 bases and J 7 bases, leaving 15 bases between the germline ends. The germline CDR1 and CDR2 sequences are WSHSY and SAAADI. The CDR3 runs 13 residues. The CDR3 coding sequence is TGCGCCAGCGATACCGGGAGCCGAAATGAGCAGTTCTTC. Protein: CASDTGSRNEQFF.

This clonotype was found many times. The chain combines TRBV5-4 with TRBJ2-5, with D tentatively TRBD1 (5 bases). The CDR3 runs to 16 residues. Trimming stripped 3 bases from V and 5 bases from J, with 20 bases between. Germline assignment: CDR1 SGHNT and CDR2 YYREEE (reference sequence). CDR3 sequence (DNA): TGTGCCAGCAGCTCGTTGACTCAGGGTATAGGGGAGACCCAGTACTTC. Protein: CASSSLTQGIGETQYF.

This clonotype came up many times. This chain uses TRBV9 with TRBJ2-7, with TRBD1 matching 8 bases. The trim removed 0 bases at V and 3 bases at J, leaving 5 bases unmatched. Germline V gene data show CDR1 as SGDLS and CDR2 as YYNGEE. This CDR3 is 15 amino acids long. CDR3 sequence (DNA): TGTGCCAGCAGCGTAGGCCGGACAGGGAACTACGAGCAGTACTTC. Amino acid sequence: CASSVGRTGNYEQYF.

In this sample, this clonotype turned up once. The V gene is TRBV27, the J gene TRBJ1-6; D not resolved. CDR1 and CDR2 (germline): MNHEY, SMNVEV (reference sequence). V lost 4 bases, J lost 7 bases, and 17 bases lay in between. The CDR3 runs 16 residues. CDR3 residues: CASSSLIGFENSPLHF. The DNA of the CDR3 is TGTGCCAGCAGTTCCTTAATAGGGTTCGAGAATTCACCCCTCCACTTT.

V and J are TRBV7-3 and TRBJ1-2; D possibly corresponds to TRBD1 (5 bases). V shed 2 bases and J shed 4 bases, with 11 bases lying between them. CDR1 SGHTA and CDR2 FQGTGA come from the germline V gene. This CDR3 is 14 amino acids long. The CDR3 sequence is CASSLGGEFYGYTF. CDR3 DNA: TGTGCCAGCAGCTTAGGGGGGGAGTTCTATGGCTACACCTTC.

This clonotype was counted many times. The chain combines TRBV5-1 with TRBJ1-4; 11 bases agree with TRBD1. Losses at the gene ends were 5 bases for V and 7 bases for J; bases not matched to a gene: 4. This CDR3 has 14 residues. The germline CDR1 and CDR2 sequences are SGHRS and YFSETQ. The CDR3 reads CASRGTGGIEKLFF. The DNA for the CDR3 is TGCGCCAGCAGAGGGACAGGGGGTATTGAAAAACTGTTTTTT. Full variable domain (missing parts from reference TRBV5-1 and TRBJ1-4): KAGVTQTPRYLIKTRGQQVTLSCSPISGHRSVSWYQQTPGQGLQFLFEYFSETQRNKGNFPGRFSGRQFSNSRSEMNVSTLELGDSALYLCASRGTGGIEKLFFGSGTQLSVL.

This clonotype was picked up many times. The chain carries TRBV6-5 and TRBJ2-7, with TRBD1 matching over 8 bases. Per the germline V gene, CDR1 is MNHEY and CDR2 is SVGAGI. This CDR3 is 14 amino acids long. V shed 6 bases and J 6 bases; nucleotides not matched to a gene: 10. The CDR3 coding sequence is TGTGCCAGCAGGGTGGACAGGGATTGGGGCGAGCAGTACTTC. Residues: CASRVDRDWGEQYF.

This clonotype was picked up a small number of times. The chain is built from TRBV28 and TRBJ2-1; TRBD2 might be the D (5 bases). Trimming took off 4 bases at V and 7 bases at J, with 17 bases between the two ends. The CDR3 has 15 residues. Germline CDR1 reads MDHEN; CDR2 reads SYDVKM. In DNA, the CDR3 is TGTGCCAGCAGTTCCCAATTACTAGGAGGAAATGAGCAGTTCTTC. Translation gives CASSSQLLGGNEQFF.

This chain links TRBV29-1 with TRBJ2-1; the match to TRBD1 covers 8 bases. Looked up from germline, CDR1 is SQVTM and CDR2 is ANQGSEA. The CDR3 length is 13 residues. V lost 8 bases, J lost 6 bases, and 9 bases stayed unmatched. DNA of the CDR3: TGCAGCCCCAGACAGGGGATGAGCAATGAGCAGTTCTTC. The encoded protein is CSPRQGMSNEQFF.

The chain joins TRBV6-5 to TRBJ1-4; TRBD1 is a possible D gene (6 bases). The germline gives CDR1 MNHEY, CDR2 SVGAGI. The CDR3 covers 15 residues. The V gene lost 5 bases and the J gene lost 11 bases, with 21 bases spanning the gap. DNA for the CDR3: TGTGCCAGCAGTCATTCTACAGGGATTGGAGGGAAACTGTTTTTT. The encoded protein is CASSHSTGIGGKLFF.

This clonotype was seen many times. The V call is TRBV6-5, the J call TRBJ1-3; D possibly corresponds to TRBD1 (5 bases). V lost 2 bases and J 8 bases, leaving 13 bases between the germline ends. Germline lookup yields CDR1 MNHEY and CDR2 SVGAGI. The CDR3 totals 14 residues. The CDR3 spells CASSYRRGVDTIYF. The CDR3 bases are TGTGCCAGCAGTTACCGGAGAGGGGTGGACACCATATATTTT.

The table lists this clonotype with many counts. DNA for the CDR3: TGTGCCAGCAGCGTGGGATTAGGGGGTACCGGCTACACCTTC. Protein product: CASSVGLGGTGYTF. The V gene is TRBV9, the J gene TRBJ1-2; tentative D call: TRBD1 (6 bases). V lost 2 bases and J 8 bases, leaving 16 bases between the germline ends. The CDR3 runs 14 residues. Germline V gene lookup returns CDR1 SGDLS and CDR2 YYNGEE.

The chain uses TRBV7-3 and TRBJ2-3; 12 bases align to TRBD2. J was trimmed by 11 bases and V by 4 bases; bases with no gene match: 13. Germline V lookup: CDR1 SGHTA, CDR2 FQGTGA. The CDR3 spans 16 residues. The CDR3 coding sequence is TGTGCCAGCAGCTCGTCCGGGACTAGCGGGTACAATGAGCAGTATTTT. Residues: CASSSSGTSGYNEQYF.

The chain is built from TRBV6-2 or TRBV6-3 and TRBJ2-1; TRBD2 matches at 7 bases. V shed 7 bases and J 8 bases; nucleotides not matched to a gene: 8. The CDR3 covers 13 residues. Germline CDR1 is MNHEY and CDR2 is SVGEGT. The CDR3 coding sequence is TGTGCCAGCACCGATAGCGGGTCTGATGAGCAGTTCTTC. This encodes CASTDSGSDEQFF.

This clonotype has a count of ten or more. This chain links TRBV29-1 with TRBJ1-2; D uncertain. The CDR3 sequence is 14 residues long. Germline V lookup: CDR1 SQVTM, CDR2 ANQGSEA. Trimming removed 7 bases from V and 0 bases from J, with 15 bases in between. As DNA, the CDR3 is TGCAGCGGTACCGGGGAGGGAACTAACTATGGCTACACCTTC. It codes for CSGTGEGTNYGYTF.

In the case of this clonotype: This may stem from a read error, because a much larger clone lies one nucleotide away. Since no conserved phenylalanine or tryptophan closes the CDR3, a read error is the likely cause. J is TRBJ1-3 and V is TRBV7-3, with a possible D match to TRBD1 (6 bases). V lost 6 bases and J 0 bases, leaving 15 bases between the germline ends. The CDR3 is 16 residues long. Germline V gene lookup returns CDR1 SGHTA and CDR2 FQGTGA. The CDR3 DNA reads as TGTGCCAGCAGTCGATCCACAGGGAACTCTGGAAACACCATATATTCT. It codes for CASSRSTGNSGNTIYS.